These 19 T cell receptor beta chains share one sample of origin, sequenced in a study of blood T cell repertoires in COVID-19. Here immunoSEQ multiplex PCR was the method, and the copy in TCRdb shows in-frame clones only, minus some. In the table there are over 200,000 clones, approximately 88% of which are singletons. Sequenced: PBMCs or T cells enriched from blood (not recorded which). The source is a woman aged 25-40 years who had been exposed to COVID-19.

This clone was observed a handful of times. CDR3 bases: TGTGCCACCCTGACAGGGGTTCGCGGCTATGGCTACACCTTC. Its protein is CATLTGVRGYGYTF. The V gene is TRBV10-3, the J gene TRBJ1-2; 8 nucleotides agree with TRBD1. Trimming at V came to 10 bases and at J to 4 bases, leaving 11 bases not matched to a gene. The CDR3 consists of 14 residues. Germline lookup yields CDR1 ENHRY and CDR2 SYGVKD.

The rearrangement links TRBV10-3 to TRBJ2-2, with 9 bases that match TRBD2. Germline V gives CDR1 ENHRY, CDR2 SYGVKD. Trimming cost V 1 base and J 6 bases; bases outside gene matches: 9. The CDR3 runs to 17 residues. The CDR3 is CAISEFGSGSIAGELFF. The CDR3 coding sequence is TGTGCCATCAGTGAGTTTGGTAGCGGGAGTATCGCCGGGGAGCTGTTTTTT.

The chain joins TRBV20-1 to TRBJ2-3; D perhaps matches TRBD2 (5 bases). Per the germline V gene, CDR1 is DFQATT and CDR2 is SNEGSKA (reference sequence). Between the trimmed V and J ends, which lost 7 bases and 4 bases, there was a span of 9 bases. The CDR3 is made up of 11 amino acids. In nucleotides, the CDR3 is TGCAGTGGCCGGGGAGCAGATACGCAGTATTTT. Translation: CSGRGADTQYF.

The chain links TRBV27 to TRBJ1-2; D is unresolved. Germline CDR1 reads MNHEY; CDR2 reads SMNVEV (reference sequence). Between the trimmed V and J ends, which lost 3 bases and 1 base, there was a span of 6 bases. CDR3 length: 13 amino acids. This CDR3 reads CASSLNINYGYTF. The CDR3, as DNA: TGTGCCAGCAGTTTGAACATTAACTATGGCTACACCTTC.

This clone was observed once. The chain combines TRBV30 with TRBJ2-7, with 10 bases that match TRBD1. Unmatched junction bases numbered 5, after V lost 0 bases and J lost 3 bases. The V gene's germline CDR1 is GTSNPN and CDR2 SVGIG (reference sequence). The CDR3 has 15 residues. The CDR3 nucleotides read TGTGCCTGGAGTGTACTAGGACAGGGGGTCTACGAGCAGTACTTC. Protein sequence: CAWSVLGQGVYEQYF. The full variable domain, completed using reference TRBV30 and TRBJ2-7, is SQTIHQWPATLVQPVGSPLSLECTVEGTSNPNLYWYRQAAGRGLQLLFYSVGIGQISSEVPQNLSASRPQDRQFILSSKKLLLSDSGFYLCAWSVLGQGVYEQYFGPGTRLTVT.

This chain joins TRBV5-1 and TRBJ1-1, with 8 nucleotides matching TRBD1. Germline assignment: CDR1 SGHRS and CDR2 YFSETQ. V gave up 2 bases and J gave up 5 bases; unmatched junction bases: 8. This CDR3 has 15 residues. The CDR3 protein is CASSLYQGARTEAFF. The CDR3 coding sequence is TGCGCCAGCAGCTTATACCAGGGGGCTCGGACTGAAGCTTTCTTT.

The chain carries TRBV5-1 and TRBJ1-1; the D gene is possibly TRBD1 (5 bases). CDR3 length: 16 residues. Per germline, CDR1 SGHRS and CDR2 YFSETQ. Trimming stripped 0 bases from V and 3 bases from J, with 15 bases between. The chain's CDR3 is CASSLGGREWHTEAFF. In DNA, the CDR3 is TGCGCCAGCAGCTTGGGAGGCAGGGAATGGCACACTGAAGCTTTCTTT.

The rearrangement links TRBV15 to TRBJ2-5, with TRBD2 identical over 7 bases. The J segment lost 4 bases and the V segment lost 4 bases, leaving 6 bases of the junction unmatched. CDR3 size: 14 residues. The germline gives CDR1 LNHNV, CDR2 YYDKDF (reference sequence). CDR3: CATSNGRGGETQYF. The CDR3 region has the DNA TGTGCCACCAGCAATGGGAGGGGAGGAGAGACCCAGTACTTC.

The chain couples TRBV6-5 to TRBJ1-1; no clear D gene. CDR1 MNHEY and CDR2 SVGAGI come from the germline V gene. The V end was cut by 6 bases, the J end by 0 bases, with 8 bases between. This CDR3 has 13 residues. The CDR3 spells CASSNQMNTEAFF. The CDR3 DNA reads TGTGCCAGCAGCAATCAGATGAACACTGAAGCTTTCTTT.

The V and J genes are TRBV19 and TRBJ1-1, with D possibly matching TRBD1 (5 bases). This CDR3 comprises 11 residues. V was clipped by 7 bases and J by 8 bases, with 11 bases between them. The germline gives CDR1 LNHDA, CDR2 SQIVND (reference sequence). In DNA form, the CDR3 reads TGTGCCAGTAAAAGACAGCGAGAAGCTTTCTTT. Its protein is CASKRQREAFF.

V and J are TRBV5-1 and TRBJ1-1, with TRBD1 identical over 10 bases. The CDR3 runs 14 residues. The V segment lost 3 bases and the J segment 1 base; nucleotides outside the gene matches: 0. The germline gives CDR1 SGHRS, CDR2 YFSETQ. The CDR3 nucleotides read TGCGCCAGCAGCTGGACAGGGGGGAACACTGAAGCTTTCTTT. Protein product: CASSWTGGNTEAFF.

This clone was observed a single time. The J gene is TRBJ2-7, the V gene TRBV5-6; 9 bases agree with TRBD2. Germline-derived CDR1 and CDR2 are SGHDT and YYEEEE. J gave up 6 bases and V 0 bases, and 4 bases lay outside the gene matches. The CDR3 sequence is 14 residues long. As DNA, the CDR3 is TGTGCCAGCAGCTTGGAGGGACTAGCCTCCGAGCAGTACTTC. It yields the protein CASSLEGLASEQYF.

The chain couples TRBV6-5 to TRBJ1-2; perhaps TRBD1 as D (6 bases). Germline V gene data show CDR1 as MNHEY and CDR2 as SVGAGI. This CDR3 spans 12 amino acids. The ends were cut back, 8 bases at V and 4 bases at J, with 11 bases in the middle. CDR3 nucleotide sequence: TGTGCCAGCTCCCAGACAGGCTATGGCTACACCTTC. Its protein product is CASSQTGYGYTF.

The chain combines TRBV2 with TRBJ1-2; maybe TRBD1 (6 bases). Trimming cost V 4 bases and J 12 bases, with 18 bases left between them. The CDR3 consists of 13 residues. Germline V gene data show CDR1 as SNHLY and CDR2 as FYNNEI. CDR3 loop: CASSGTASRWDTF. The CDR3 DNA is TGTGCCAGCAGTGGGACAGCCAGCCGTTGGGACACCTTC.

The table lists this clone with a few counts. The chain has TRBV10-3 and TRBJ1-2; possibly TRBD1 for D (6 bases). The CDR3 has 15 amino acids. The V gene lost 4 bases and the J gene lost 0 bases, with 12 bases spanning the gap. Germline V gene lookup returns CDR1 ENHRY and CDR2 SYGVKD. CDR3 residues: CAISAKTGTNYGYTF. CDR3 nucleotide sequence: TGTGCCATCAGTGCCAAAACAGGGACTAACTATGGCTACACCTTC.

The chain has TRBV11-2 and TRBJ1-5; TRBD1 agrees at 7 bases. Germline assignment: CDR1 SGHAT and CDR2 FQNNGV. The CDR3 extends over 17 amino acids. V was clipped by 4 bases and J by 0 bases; unmatched bases: 9. CDR3 coding DNA: TGTGCCAGCAGCTATTCGACAGGGCCATATAGCAATCAGCCCCAGCATTTT. Translated: CASSYSTGPYSNQPQHF.

This rearrangement joins TRBV5-6 to TRBJ2-5; 9 bases map to TRBD1. V gave up 2 bases and J gave up 3 bases; unmatched junction bases: 5. Germline V gene sequence: CDR1 SGHDT, CDR2 YYEEEE. CDR3 length: 15 residues. The CDR3 sequence: CASSFGTGSEETQYF. Here the CDR3 DNA reads TGTGCCAGCAGCTTTGGGACAGGGTCAGAAGAGACCCAGTACTTC. Full variable domain (remainder filled in from reference TRBV5-6 and TRBJ2-5): DAGVTQSPTHLIKTRGQQVTLRCSPKSGHDTVSWYQQALGQGPQFIFQYYEEEERQRGNFPDRFSGHQFPNYSSELNVNALLLGDSALYLCASSFGTGSEETQYFGPGTRLLVL.

V gene TRBV6-1 combines with J gene TRBJ1-2, with TRBD1 matching over 7 bases. In germline, CDR1 is MNHNS, CDR2 SASEGT. This CDR3 contains 16 residues. Germline trimming cut 3 bases from V and 4 bases from J; bases unmatched to any gene: 11. The CDR3 DNA sequence: TGTGCCAGCAGTGACGGTGTAAGGGGGCGAGGCTATGGCTACACCTTC. This encodes CASSDGVRGRGYGYTF.

Here the CDR3 DNA reads TGTGCCAGCAGCCAAGCCAGGGGAGTCCTGAACACTGAAGCTTTCTTT. As protein: CASSQARGVLNTEAFF. The chain uses TRBV3-1 (or the pseudogene TRBV3-2) and TRBJ1-1, with D maybe TRBD1 (6 bases). With 1 base removed from V and 0 bases from J, the gap between germline ends came to 12 bases. The germline gives CDR1 LGHDT, CDR2 YNNKEL (reference sequence). The CDR3 is made up of 16 amino acids.